The 24 T cell receptor beta chains presented below share a single source sample, sequenced in a study of blood T cell repertoires in COVID-19. Clones were sequenced by immunoSEQ multiplex PCR, and TCRdb holds only the in-frame ones, with some missing. The sample has 260,000 or so clones, roughly 86% seen once. The specimen sequenced was peripheral blood. These receptors were collected from a man between 18 and 29 years old with active or convalescent COVID-19.

The CDR3 is CASSNRLAGTANSPLHF. CDR3 nucleotides: TGTGCCAGCAGCAACAGGCTGGCTGGGACAGCTAATTCACCCCTCCACTTT. This chain connects TRBV21-1 to TRBJ1-6; whether TRBD1, the table's D call, matches the DNA was not checked. TRBV21-1 is tagged as a pseudogene. CDR3 length: 17 amino acids.

The rearrangement links TRBV20-1 to TRBJ2-2, with D tentatively TRBD2 (6 bases). CDR3 length equals 13 residues. Trimming removed 3 bases at V and 5 bases at J, with 10 bases between. Germline V gives CDR1 DFQATT, CDR2 SNEGSKA (reference sequence). In DNA form, the CDR3 reads TGCAGTGCTAGTGGGACTCAAACCGGGGAGCTGTTTTTT. It encodes CSASGTQTGELFF.

The V and J genes are TRBV9 and TRBJ1-3; D ambiguous. Germline V gives CDR1 SGDLS, CDR2 YYNGEE. The CDR3 is 13 residues long. V was pared by 3 bases and J by 3 bases, with 7 bases between. DNA for the CDR3: TGTGCCAGCAGCGGGCCTCTTGGAAACACCATATATTTT. This translates into CASSGPLGNTIYF. Based on the CDR3 plus reference TRBV9 and TRBJ1-3, the full variable domain is DSGVTQTPKHLITATGQRVTLRCSPRSGDLSVYWYQQSLDQGLQFLIQYYNGEERAKGNILERFSAQQFPDLHSELNLSSLELGDSALYFCASSGPLGNTIYFGEGSWLTVV.

The rearrangement joins TRBV9 to TRBJ2-5, with TRBD2 identical over 11 bases. The V and J ends lost 1 base and 2 bases, in that order; junction bases with no gene match: 4. This CDR3 is 16 amino acids long. Germline V CDR1 and CDR2: SGDLS, YYNGEE. Here the CDR3 reads CASSVLAGGLQETQYF. In DNA form, the CDR3 reads TGTGCCAGCAGCGTACTAGCGGGGGGTCTTCAAGAGACCCAGTACTTC. Looking up the rest from reference TRBV9 and TRBJ2-5 gives the full variable domain: DSGVTQTPKHLITATGQRVTLRCSPRSGDLSVYWYQQSLDQGLQFLIQYYNGEERAKGNILERFSAQQFPDLHSELNLSSLELGDSALYFCASSVLAGGLQETQYFGPGTRLLVL.

The chain has TRBV3-1 (or the pseudogene TRBV3-2) and TRBJ2-5; D uncertain. The V gene's germline CDR1 is LGHDT and CDR2 YNNKEL (reference sequence). The CDR3 covers 16 residues. The ends were cut back, 0 bases at V and 0 bases at J, with 11 bases in the middle. In nucleotides, the CDR3 is TGTGCCAGCAGCCAAGATTTAGCCGCCTACCAAGAGACCCAGTACTTC. Translation: CASSQDLAAYQETQYF.

The rearrangement links TRBV29-1 to TRBJ2-7, with D possibly matching TRBD1 (5 bases). Germline loops: CDR1 SQVTM, CDR2 ANQGSEA. V lost 5 bases and J lost 3, with 17 bases in between. The CDR3 has 14 residues. The CDR3 region has the DNA TGCAGCGTTATCCCCTCGACAGTTTACTACGAGCAGTACTTC. It is translated as CSVIPSTVYYEQYF.

This chain joins TRBV10-2 and TRBJ2-7, with 8 bases identical to TRBD2. V lost 4 bases to trimming and J lost 2 bases; unmatched junction nucleotides: 7. The CDR3 totals 15 residues. Germline V lookup: CDR1 WSHSY, CDR2 SAAADI. The CDR3 sequence: CASSGMAGGAYEQYF. The CDR3 DNA reads TGCGCCAGCAGTGGTATGGCGGGGGGTGCCTACGAGCAGTACTTC.

Here the CDR3 DNA reads TGTGCCAGCAGCCGTTTACAGAACACCGGGGAGCTGTTTTTT. Translation: CASSRLQNTGELFF. The chain employs TRBV7-2 and TRBJ2-2, with unresolved D. The CDR3 is made up of 14 amino acids. Between the trimmed V and J ends, which lost 5 bases and 1 base, there was a span of 8 bases. Germline CDR1 and CDR2: SGHTA and FQGNSA.

The chain links TRBV12-3 or TRBV12-4 to TRBJ1-2; D gene ambiguous. The germline V and J ends were trimmed by 1 base and 4 bases, with 7 bases remaining between them. CDR3 length: 13 residues. CDR3 DNA sequence: TGTGCCAGCAGTTTAGTATTCGTCTATGGCTACACCTTC. Translation gives CASSLVFVYGYTF.

V gene TRBV6-5 combines with J gene TRBJ2-3; weak D call: TRBD1 (5 bases). The V end lost 8 bases, the J end lost 5 bases, and 17 bases lay between the germline ends. CDR3 size: 14 residues. The germline V gene encodes CDR1 MNHEY and CDR2 SVGAGI. The CDR3 DNA reads TGTGCCAGCCTTATAGGGGTCTTAGGAGATACGCAGTATTTT. Translation: CASLIGVLGDTQYF.

The chain recombines TRBV14 with TRBJ1-1; D remains ambiguous. Trimming left V 4 bases short and J 3 bases short, with 6 bases between. This CDR3 has 12 amino acids. Germline V CDR1 and CDR2: SGHDN, FVKESK. In DNA form, the CDR3 reads TGTGCCAGCAGCCCGTCCTACACTGAAGCTTTCTTT. Translating gives CASSPSYTEAFF.

The chain uses TRBV5-4 and TRBJ1-6, with TRBD1 identical over 7 bases. The CDR3 runs to 14 residues. V trimming: 0 bases; J trimming: 7 bases; junction bases outside the gene matches: 1. In germline, CDR1 is SGHNT, CDR2 YYREEE (reference sequence). The CDR3 DNA follows: TGTGCCAGCAGCTTGGACAGGGGCAATTCACCCCTCCACTTT. Translation: CASSLDRGNSPLHF.

V is TRBV10-2 and J is TRBJ2-7; no clear D gene. CDR1 and CDR2 from the germline V gene are WSHSY and SAAADI. Trimming took 6 bases from V and 2 from J, leaving 8 bases between them. This CDR3 spans 12 amino acids. The CDR3 region has the DNA TGCGCCAGCAGCAACATACCCTACGAGCAGTACTTC. Translating it yields CASSNIPYEQYF.

The rearrangement joins TRBV6-5 to TRBJ1-2; D may be TRBD1 (5 bases). The CDR3 spans 15 residues. Germline CDR1 is MNHEY and CDR2 is SVGAGI. The ends were cut back, 1 base at V and 3 bases at J, with 12 bases in the middle. The CDR3 reads CASSYWRGQDYGYTF. In DNA, the CDR3 is TGTGCCAGCAGTTACTGGCGGGGCCAGGACTATGGCTACACCTTC.

In this sample, this clone turned up once. The chain joins TRBV9 to TRBJ2-1; no reliable D call. Trimming took off 0 bases at V and 0 bases at J, with 19 bases between the two ends. The CDR3 loop spans 19 amino acids. CDR1 SGDLS and CDR2 YYNGEE come from the germline V gene. The CDR3 DNA sequence: TGTGCCAGCAGCGTAGTCCTAGATCTGGCGCCGAGCTCCTACAATGAGCAGTTCTTC. It encodes CASSVVLDLAPSSYNEQFF.

The chain carries TRBV9 and TRBJ2-7; TRBD2 is a possible D gene (6 bases). The germline gives CDR1 SGDLS, CDR2 YYNGEE. This CDR3 is built from 14 residues. The ends were cut back, 0 bases at V and 2 bases at J, with 9 bases in the middle. CDR3 in DNA: TGTGCCAGCAGCGTAGGGGACTGGGCCTACGAGCAGTACTTC. This translates into CASSVGDWAYEQYF.

The V and J genes are TRBV27 and TRBJ2-1; the match to TRBD1 covers 10 bases. Trimming cost V 7 bases and J 8 bases; bases outside gene matches: 14. Germline V gene data show CDR1 as MNHEY and CDR2 as SMNVEV (reference sequence). CDR3 length: 16 amino acids. The DNA for the CDR3 is TGTGCCAGCACTGAAATTGGTCGGACAGGGGGTTATGAGCAGTTCTTC. It is translated as CASTEIGRTGGYEQFF.

This sequence joins TRBV12-3 or TRBV12-4 and TRBJ2-5; D is ambiguous. V was cut by 2 bases and J by 0 bases, with 4 bases left in between. This CDR3 comprises 13 residues. CDR3 nucleotides: TGTGCCAGCAGTTTAACAGACCAAGAGACCCAGTACTTC. This codes for CASSLTDQETQYF.

The rearrangement links TRBV5-1 to TRBJ2-5; D might be TRBD1 (6 bases). V was clipped by 9 bases and J by 1 base, with 13 bases between them. The CDR3 runs to 13 residues. Germline values: CDR1 SGHRS, CDR2 YFSETQ. The CDR3 loop is CANNTGLQETQYF. The DNA for the CDR3 is TGCGCCAACAATACAGGGCTCCAAGAGACCCAGTACTTC.

The J gene is TRBJ1-5, the V gene TRBV7-8, with D hard to call. The CDR3 runs to 14 residues. V was trimmed by 3 bases and J by 6 bases, leaving 12 bases between them. The germline CDR1 and CDR2 sequences are SGHVS and FQNEAQ. The CDR3 DNA reads as TGTGCCAGCAGCTTGAGTTCGAGAGGTCAGCCCCAGCATTTT. It encodes CASSLSSRGQPQHF.

The gene calls are TRBV5-4 and TRBJ2-7, with 8 nucleotides matching TRBD1. The junction had 9 bases not matched to a gene; V was cut back by 4 bases and J by 3 bases. The germline V gene encodes CDR1 SGHNT and CDR2 YYREEE (reference sequence). This CDR3 is 15 amino acids long. The CDR3 loop reads CASSHQGALLYEQYF. CDR3 in DNA: TGTGCCAGCAGCCACCAGGGGGCGCTTCTCTACGAGCAGTACTTC.

The chain carries TRBV5-7 and TRBJ2-7; 9 nucleotides match TRBD1. TRBV5-7 carries the ORF label, with uncertain function. This CDR3 is built from 16 residues. The V and J ends lost 0 bases and 6 bases, in that order; junction bases with no gene match: 10. Here the CDR3 DNA reads TGTGCCAGCAGCTTGGTACCGGGACAGGGTCGAGTCGAGCAGTACTTC. Protein product: CASSLVPGQGRVEQYF.

The chain employs TRBV2 and TRBJ2-2; possibly TRBD1 for D (6 bases). This CDR3 has 13 residues. The V and J ends lost 3 bases and 4 bases respectively, with 6 bases between them. CDR1 and CDR2 (germline): SNHLY, FYNNEI. The DNA for the CDR3 is TGTGCCAGCAGTGAGACAGGCACCGGGGAGCTGTTTTTT. Amino acids: CASSETGTGELFF. Based on the CDR3 plus reference TRBV2 and TRBJ2-2, the full variable domain is EPEVTQTPSHQVTQMGQEVILRCVPISNHLYFYWYRQILGQKVEFLVSFYNNEISEKSEIFDDQFSVERPDGSNFTLKIRSTKLEDSAMYFCASSETGTGELFFGEGSRLTVL.

The chain links TRBV19 to TRBJ1-6; tentative D call: TRBD1 (6 bases). The V end was cut by 7 bases, the J end by 7 bases, with 17 bases between. Germline V gene sequence: CDR1 LNHDA, CDR2 SQIVND (reference sequence). This CDR3 is built from 15 residues. CDR3 nucleotide sequence: TGTGCCAGTACCGCCCAACAGGGACCCAATTCACCCCTCCACTTT. Its protein product is CASTAQQGPNSPLHF.